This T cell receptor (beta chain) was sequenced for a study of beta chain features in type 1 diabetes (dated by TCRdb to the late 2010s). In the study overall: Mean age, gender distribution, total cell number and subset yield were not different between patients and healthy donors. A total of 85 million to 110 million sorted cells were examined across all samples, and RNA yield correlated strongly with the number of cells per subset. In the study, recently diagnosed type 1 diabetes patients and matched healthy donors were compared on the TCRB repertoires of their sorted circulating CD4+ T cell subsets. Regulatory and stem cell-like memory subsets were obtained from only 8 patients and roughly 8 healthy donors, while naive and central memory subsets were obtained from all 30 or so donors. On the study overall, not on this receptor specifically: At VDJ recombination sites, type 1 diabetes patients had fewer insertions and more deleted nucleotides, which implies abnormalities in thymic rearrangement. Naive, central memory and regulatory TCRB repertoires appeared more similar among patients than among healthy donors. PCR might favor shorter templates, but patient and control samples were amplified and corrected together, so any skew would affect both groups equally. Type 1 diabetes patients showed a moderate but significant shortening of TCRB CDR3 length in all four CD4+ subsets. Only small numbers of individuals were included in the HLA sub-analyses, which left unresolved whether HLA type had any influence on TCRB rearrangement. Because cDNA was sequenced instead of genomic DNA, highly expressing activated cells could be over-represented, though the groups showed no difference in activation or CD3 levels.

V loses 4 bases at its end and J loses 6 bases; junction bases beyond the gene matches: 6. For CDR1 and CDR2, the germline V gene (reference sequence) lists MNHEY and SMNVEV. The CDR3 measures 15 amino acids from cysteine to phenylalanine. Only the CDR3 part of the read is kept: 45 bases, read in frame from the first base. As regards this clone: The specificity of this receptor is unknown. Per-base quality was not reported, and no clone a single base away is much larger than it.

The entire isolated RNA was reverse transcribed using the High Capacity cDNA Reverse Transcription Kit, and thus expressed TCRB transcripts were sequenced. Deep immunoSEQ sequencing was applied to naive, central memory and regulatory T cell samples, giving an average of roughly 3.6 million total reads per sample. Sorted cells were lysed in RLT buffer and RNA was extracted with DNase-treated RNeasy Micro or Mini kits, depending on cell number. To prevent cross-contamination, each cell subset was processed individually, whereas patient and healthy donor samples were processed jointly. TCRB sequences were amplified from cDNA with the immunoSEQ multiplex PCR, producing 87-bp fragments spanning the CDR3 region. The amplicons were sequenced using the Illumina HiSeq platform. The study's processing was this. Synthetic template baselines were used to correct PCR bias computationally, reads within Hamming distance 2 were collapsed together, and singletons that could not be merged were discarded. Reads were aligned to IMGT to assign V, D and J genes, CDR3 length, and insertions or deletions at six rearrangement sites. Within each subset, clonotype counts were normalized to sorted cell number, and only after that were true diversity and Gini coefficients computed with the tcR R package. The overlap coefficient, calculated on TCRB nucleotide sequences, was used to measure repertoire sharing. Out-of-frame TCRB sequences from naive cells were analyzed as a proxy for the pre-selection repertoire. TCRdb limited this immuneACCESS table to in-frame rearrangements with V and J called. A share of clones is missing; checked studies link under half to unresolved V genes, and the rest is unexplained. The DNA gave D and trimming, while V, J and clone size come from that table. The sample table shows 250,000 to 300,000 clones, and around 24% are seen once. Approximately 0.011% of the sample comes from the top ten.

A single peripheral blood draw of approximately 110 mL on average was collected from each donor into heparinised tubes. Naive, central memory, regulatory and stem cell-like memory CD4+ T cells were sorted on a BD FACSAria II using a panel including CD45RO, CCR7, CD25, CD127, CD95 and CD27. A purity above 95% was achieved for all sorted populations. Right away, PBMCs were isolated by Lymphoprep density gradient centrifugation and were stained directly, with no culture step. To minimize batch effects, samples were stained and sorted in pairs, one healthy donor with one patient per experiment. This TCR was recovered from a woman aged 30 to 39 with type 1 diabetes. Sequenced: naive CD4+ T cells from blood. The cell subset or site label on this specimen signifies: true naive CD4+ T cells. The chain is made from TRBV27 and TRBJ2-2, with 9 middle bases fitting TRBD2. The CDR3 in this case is CASSSLAGVAGELFF. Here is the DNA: TGTGCCAGCAGTTCCTTAGCGGGAGTGGCCGGGGAGCTGTTTTTT.